What follows are 8 T cell receptor beta chains derived from one specimen sequenced in a study of blood T cell repertoires in COVID-19. Some clones are missing from TCRdb's copy, which holds only in-frame ones; the method was immunoSEQ multiplex PCR. Among about 150,000 clones listed, about 85% were seen once. The material sequenced was peripheral blood. Receptor source: a woman aged 60 to 75 with active or convalescent COVID-19.

J is TRBJ1-1 and V is TRBV7-8; 11 positions agree with TRBD1. Germline assignment: CDR1 SGHVS and CDR2 FQNEAQ. The CDR3 is 14 amino acids. V dropped 6 bases and J dropped 4; count of bases not matched to a gene: 4. The CDR3 here is CASRGTGGTTEAFF. CDR3 DNA sequence: TGTGCCAGCAGAGGGACAGGGGGGACCACTGAAGCTTTCTTT.

The chain links TRBV5-5 to TRBJ2-3; 13 nucleotides align to TRBD2. J lost 2 bases, V lost 4 bases, and 7 bases had no gene match. Per the germline V gene, CDR1 is SGHKS and CDR2 is YYEKEE (reference sequence). The CDR3 has 17 amino acids. CDR3 sequence reads: CASSTGLAGVTTDTQYF. In nucleotides, the CDR3 is TGTGCCAGCAGCACCGGACTAGCGGGGGTAACCACAGATACGCAGTATTTT.

This chain links TRBV3-1 (or the pseudogene TRBV3-2) with TRBJ1-2; TRBD1 agrees at 7 bases. CDR1 and CDR2 (germline): LGHDT, YNNKEL (reference sequence). After removal of 5 bases from V and 4 bases from J, the junction contained 10 bases not matched to a gene. The CDR3 extends over 15 amino acids. In DNA, the CDR3 is TGTGCCAGCAGCTGGGCGAGGGGGCGCGGCTATGGCTACACCTTC. Translated, it gives CASSWARGRGYGYTF.

The V and J genes are TRBV4-1 and TRBJ1-2; 9 bases fit TRBD1. Trimming at V came to 0 bases and at J to 3 bases, leaving 2 bases not matched to a gene. Germline lookup yields CDR1 MGHRA and CDR2 YSYEKL. The CDR3 length is 15 residues. The CDR3 reads CASSQETGGYYGYTF. DNA of the CDR3: TGCGCCAGCAGCCAAGAGACAGGGGGGTACTATGGCTACACCTTC.

This clone was recorded only once. This chain links TRBV4-3 with TRBJ2-7; D may be TRBD2 (5 bases). V shed 0 bases and J shed 3 bases, with 15 bases lying between them. The germline CDR1 and CDR2 sequences are LGHNA and YSLEER. The CDR3 is made up of 16 amino acids. The CDR3, as DNA: TGCGCCAGCAGCCAAGATCTTCCAGCGAGGGTCTACGAGCAGTACTTC. Translating it yields CASSQDLPARVYEQYF.

The CDR3 DNA sequence: TGTGCGACAGGGGAACATGGCTACACCTTC. Translating it yields CATGEHGYTF. The chain links TRBV2 to TRBJ1-2; TRBD1 agrees at 8 bases. Germline CDR1 SNHLY, CDR2 FYNNEI. CDR3 length: 10 amino acids.

The chain employs TRBV19 and TRBJ1-2; 7 nucleotides line up with TRBD1. CDR3 size: 16 residues. Germline V gene sequence: CDR1 LNHDA, CDR2 SQIVND (reference sequence). Trimming at V came to 3 bases and at J to 4 bases, leaving 11 bases not matched to a gene. In DNA, the CDR3 is TGTGCCAGTAGTATCCCGGCGGGACAGCACCCCTATGGCTACACCTTC. Its translation is CASSIPAGQHPYGYTF.

The rearrangement uses TRBV21-1 and TRBJ2-7; TRBD2 is the table's D call, not checked against the DNA. TRBV21-1 is listed as a pseudogene. This CDR3 contains 13 residues. The CDR3 spells CASSKLLAYEQYF. In DNA, the CDR3 is TGTGCCAGCAGCAAGTTACTAGCCTACGAGCAGTACTTC.